Given below is one TCR beta chain in context. As yet, its antigen is unknown. The sample is drawn from a study of T-cell memory formation after mild COVID-19. Study information: TCR clusters were mostly donor specific. General study findings and limits: Mainly in CM and EM were contracting CD4+ clones; CD8+ were in EMRA. Confirmation of SARS-CoV-2 specificity was lacking for second-wave clones peaking day 37.

V was trimmed by 5 bases and J by 0 bases, leaving 10 bases between them. Germline CDR1 and CDR2: DFQATT and SNEGSKA (reference sequence). The CDR3 is 14 residues long. TCRdb reprocessed the 5' RACE reads with MiXCR, giving one entry per CDR3 protein. In the table there are over 450,000 distinct CDR3 sequences, roughly 20% of which are singletons. The receptor was isolated from an adult woman who had mild COVID-19 (a few samples of this study predate the infection). Cell type and time point are not known. The rearrangement links TRBV20-1 to TRBJ1-4; D is unresolved. Sequencing used PBMCs or a T cell subset sorted from them (not recorded which). The CDR3 DNA follows: TGCAGTGCTGGTCCAGGAGCAACTAATGAAAAACTGTTTTTT. This sequence encodes CSAGPGATNEKLFF.